This T cell receptor beta chain was found in a study of human T cells and chemical hapten exposure. This clonotype was recorded at least ten times. The CDR3 loop spans 15 amino acids. V shed 0 bases and J shed 1 base, with 10 bases lying between them. Germline CDR1 is SGHRS and CDR2 is YFSETQ. TCRdb reprocessed the RACE reads via MiXCR and lists one record per CDR3 protein. Of tens of thousands of distinct CDR3 sequences listed, about 9% are singletons. The time point: pre-sensitization, week 0. The treatment: therapeutic diphenylcyclopropenone sensitization with weekly scalp DPC. Sequenced here: whole blood, sampled in connection with sensitization to the hapten diphenylcyclopropenone (DPC). This clonotype was sampled from a woman in her thirties or forties with alopecia areata. Some clones in this sample may be carry-over from other donors' samples. The chain links TRBV5-1 to TRBJ1-1; tentative D call: TRBD1 (6 bases). The CDR3 bases are TGCGCCAGCAGCTTGGGTTCCAGGGGGAACACTGAAGCTTTCTTT. It is translated as CASSLGSRGNTEAFF.